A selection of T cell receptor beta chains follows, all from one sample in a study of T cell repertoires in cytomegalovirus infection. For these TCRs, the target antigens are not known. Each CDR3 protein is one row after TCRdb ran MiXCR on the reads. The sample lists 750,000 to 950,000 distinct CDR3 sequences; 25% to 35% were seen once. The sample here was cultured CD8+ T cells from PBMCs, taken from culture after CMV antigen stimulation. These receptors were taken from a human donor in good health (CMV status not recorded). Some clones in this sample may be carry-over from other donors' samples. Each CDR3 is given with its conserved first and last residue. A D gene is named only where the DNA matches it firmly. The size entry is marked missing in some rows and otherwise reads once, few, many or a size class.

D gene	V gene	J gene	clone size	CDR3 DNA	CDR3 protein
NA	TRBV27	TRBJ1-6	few	TGTGCCAGCAGAGATTTGGGGACCGATACTTGGGGTTCACCCCTCCACTTT	CASRDLGTDTWGSPLHF
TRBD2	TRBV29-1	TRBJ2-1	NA	TGCAGCGTTGAGGGGAGCGGGAGCTCCTACAATGAGCAGTTCTTC	CSVEGSGSSYNEQFF
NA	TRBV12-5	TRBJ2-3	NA	TGTGCTAGTGGTTGGGACAAACCCACAGATACGCAGTATTTT	CASGWDKPTDTQYF
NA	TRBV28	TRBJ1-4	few	TGTGCCAGCAGGGGGGACGGCTCAACTAATGAAAAACTGTTTTTT	CASRGDGSTNEKLFF
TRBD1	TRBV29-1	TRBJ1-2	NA	TGCAGCGTCCAGACAGGGGGCAACTATGGCTACACCTTC	CSVQTGGNYGYTF
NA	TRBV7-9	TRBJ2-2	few	TGTGCCAGCAGCCCCTTAGAGAAGGGGGACTGGAACACCGGGGAGCTGTTTTTT	CASSPLEKGDWNTGELFF
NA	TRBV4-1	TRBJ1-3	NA	TGCGCCAGCAGCCCGGGGTTGGCAGGAAACACCATATATTTT	CASSPGLAGNTIYF
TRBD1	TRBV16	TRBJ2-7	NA	TGTGCCAGCAGCCAATGGCCCCCCGGCGGGACAGGGTTGTACGAGCAGTACTTC	CASSQWPPGGTGLYEQYF
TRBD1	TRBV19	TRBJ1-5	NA	TGTGCCAGTAGTACGGCGTTACCGGGACAGGGGTACAATCAGCCCCAGCATTTT	CASSTALPGQGYNQPQHF
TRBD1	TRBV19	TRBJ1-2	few	TGTGCCAGTGGGGGAAGGGGGCGCGGCTATGGCTACACCTTC	CASGGRGRGYGYTF
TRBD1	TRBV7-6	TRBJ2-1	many	TGTGCCAGCAGCGGACGAACAGGGGGCTCCTACAATGAGCAGTTCTTC	CASSGRTGGSYNEQFF
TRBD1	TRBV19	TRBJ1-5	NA	TGTGCCAGTAACCCGGGACAGTATAGCAATCAGCCCCAGCATTTT	CASNPGQYSNQPQHF
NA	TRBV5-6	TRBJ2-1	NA	TGTGCCAGCAGCCTCCGCATGGGGGAGTCCTACAATGAGCAGTTCTTC	CASSLRMGESYNEQFF
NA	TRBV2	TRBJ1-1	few	TGTGCCAGCATCGGTCTGGGGAACACTGAAGCTTTCTTT	CASIGLGNTEAFF
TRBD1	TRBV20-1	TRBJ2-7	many	TGCAGTGCTTTATCGGATGTTTTGGGACAGACGAACTACGAGCAGTACTTC	CSALSDVLGQTNYEQYF
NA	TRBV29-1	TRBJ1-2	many	TGCAGCGTTGTGGACAGTGGCTATGGCTACACCTTC	CSVVDSGYGYTF
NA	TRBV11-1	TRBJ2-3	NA	TGTGCCAGCGCTTTAGGGACGCAGTATTTT	CASALGTQYF
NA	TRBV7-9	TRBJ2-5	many	TGTGCCAGCAGCCCACTCAGGAGGGGGCCCCGACAAGAGACCCAGTACTTC	CASSPLRRGPRQETQYF
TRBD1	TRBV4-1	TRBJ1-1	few	TGCGCCAGCAGGGGAGTACAGGGGTCGGGCACTGAAGCTTTCTTT	CASRGVQGSGTEAFF
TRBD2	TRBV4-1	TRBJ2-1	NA	TGCGCCAGCAGCCAAGAGCCGGGACTAGCGGGCAATGAGCAGTTCTTC	CASSQEPGLAGNEQFF
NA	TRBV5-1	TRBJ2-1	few	TGCGCCAGCATCCCCGGAGCGGCCGACAATGAGCAGTTCTTC	CASIPGAADNEQFF
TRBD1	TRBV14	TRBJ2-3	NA	TGTGCCAGCAGCCTCGACAGGGATTACACAGATACGCAGTATTTT	CASSLDRDYTDTQYF
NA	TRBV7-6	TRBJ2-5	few	TGTGCCAGCAGCTTAGCGGAGGAGGGCCAAGAGACCCAGTACTTC	CASSLAEEGQETQYF
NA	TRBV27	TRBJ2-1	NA	TGTGCGAGTGGGGCAGCGGGACACTACAATGAGCAGTTCTTC	CASGAAGHYNEQFF
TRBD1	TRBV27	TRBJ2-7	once	TGTGCCAGCAGTACGCGAACAGGGGGCGCTTACTACGAGCAGTACTTC	CASSTRTGGAYYEQYF
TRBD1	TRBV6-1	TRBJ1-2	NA	TGTGCCAGCATCACAGGGGGCGTCGGCTATGGCTACACCTTC	CASITGGVGYGYTF
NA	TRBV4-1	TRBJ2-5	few	TGCGCCAGCAGCCCCATCCTCAGGGGAGGGCAAGAGACCCAGTACTTC	CASSPILRGGQETQYF
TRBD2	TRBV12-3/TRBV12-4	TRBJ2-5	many	TGTGCCAGTTCTTATGCGGGGGAAGAGACCCAGTACTTC	CASSYAGEETQYF
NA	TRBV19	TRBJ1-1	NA	TGTGCCATACACACTCCCGAGAGCACTGAAGCTTTCTTT	CAIHTPESTEAFF
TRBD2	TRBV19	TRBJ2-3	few	TGTGCCAGTAGTATAGGGTGGGGGGGAACCACAGATACGCAGTATTTT	CASSIGWGGTTDTQYF
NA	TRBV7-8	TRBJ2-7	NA	TGTGCCAGCAGCCGAGCCCCAGGGGGGGAGCAGTACTTC	CASSRAPGGEQYF
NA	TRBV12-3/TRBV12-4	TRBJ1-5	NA	TGTGCCAGCAGTTTAGTAAGGGTTTCGGTAGGCAATCAGCCCCAGCATTTT	CASSLVRVSVGNQPQHF
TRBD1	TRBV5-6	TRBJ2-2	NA	TGTGCCAGCAGCTTGAGGGGACAGGGGGCCGGGGAGCTGTTTTTT	CASSLRGQGAGELFF
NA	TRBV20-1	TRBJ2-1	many	TGCAGTGCTAGAGATAAGCGACTAGACTACAATGAGCAGTTCTTC	CSARDKRLDYNEQFF
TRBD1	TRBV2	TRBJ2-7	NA	TGTGCCAGCAGTGAAGCGCTTAGGTCAGGGGGCTCCTACGAGCAGTACTTC	CASSEALRSGGSYEQYF
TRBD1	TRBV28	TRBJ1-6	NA	TGTGCCAGCACCCACGGGGACAGTAATTCACCCCTCCACTTT	CASTHGDSNSPLHF
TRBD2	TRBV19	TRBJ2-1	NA	TGTGCCAGTAGTATGGGAGGGGCGGCCTACAATGAGCAGTTCTTC	CASSMGGAAYNEQFF
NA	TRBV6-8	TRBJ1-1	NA	TGTGCCAGCAGTTTACAGGGATATGAGGAAGCTTTCTTT	CASSLQGYEEAFF
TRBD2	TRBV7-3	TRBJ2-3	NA	TGTGCCAGCAGCTCCCCCCGGGAGGGGAAAGGGTCAGATACGCAGTATTTT	CASSSPREGKGSDTQYF
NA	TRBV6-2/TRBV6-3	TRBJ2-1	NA	TGTGCCAGCAGTTACTCGAGCAGGTATAATGAGCAGTTCTTC	CASSYSSRYNEQFF
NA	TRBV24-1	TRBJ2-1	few	TGTGCCACCAGTGAGTCGGGACCTCCGAGCAATGAGCAGTTCTTC	CATSESGPPSNEQFF
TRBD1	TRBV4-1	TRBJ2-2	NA	TGCGCCAGCAGCCAAGCCGGACAGGGGAGAATGGGGGAGCTGTTTTTT	CASSQAGQGRMGELFF
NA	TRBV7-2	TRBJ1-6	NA	TGTGCCAGCAGCGTTACGACTTCCTCACCCCTCCACTTT	CASSVTTSSPLHF
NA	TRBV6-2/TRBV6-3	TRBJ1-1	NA	TGTGCCAGCAGGGCCATACGTCGAGGGCCGATCGGAATGAACACTGAAGCTTTCTTT	CASRAIRRGPIGMNTEAFF
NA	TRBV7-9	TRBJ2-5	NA	TGTGCCAGCAGCCACATGGACAGCCAAGAGACCCAGTACTTC	CASSHMDSQETQYF
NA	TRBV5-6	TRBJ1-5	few	TGTGCCAGCAGCCCCGGACGGAAAAGCAATCAGCCCCAGCATTTT	CASSPGRKSNQPQHF
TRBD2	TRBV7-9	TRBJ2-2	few	TGTGCCAGCAGCTCCCTAGCGGGGGTTTCCAAAGGGGAGCTGTTTTTT	CASSSLAGVSKGELFF
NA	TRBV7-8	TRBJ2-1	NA	TGTGCCAGCAGCCTTCTCCGGCAGGGGCCGAGCTCCTACAATGAGCAGTTCTTC	CASSLLRQGPSSYNEQFF
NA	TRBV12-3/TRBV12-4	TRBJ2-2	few	TGTGCCAGCAGTTTAGGTGGGGGCCGGGAGCTGTTTTTT	CASSLGGGRELFF
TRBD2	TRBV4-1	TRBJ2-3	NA	TGTGCCAGCAGCCAAGATCGGAGCGGGGGAGTCACAGATACGCAGTATTTT	CASSQDRSGGVTDTQYF
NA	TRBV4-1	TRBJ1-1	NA	TGCGCCAGCAGCCAAGATCAGGGACGGCAGAACACTGAAGCTTTCTTT	CASSQDQGRQNTEAFF
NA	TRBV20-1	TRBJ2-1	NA	TGCAGTGCTCCGGGAGGGACAGTCGACAATGAGCAGTTCTTC	CSAPGGTVDNEQFF
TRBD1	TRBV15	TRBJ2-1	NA	TGTGCCACCCGAAAGGCCCCGGGACAGTACAATGAGCAGTTCTTC	CATRKAPGQYNEQFF
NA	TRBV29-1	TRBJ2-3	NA	TGCAGCGCATCTCTAGGGAGCGGGTACACAGATACGCAGTATTTT	CSASLGSGYTDTQYF